This T cell receptor (beta chain) was recorded in a study of T cells after yellow fever vaccination. Study results and limitations: Booster sampling recovered most clones from primary vaccination (roughly 96% CD4, approximately 88% CD8).

This clonotype showed up many times. Its matching antigen is unknown. Looked up from germline, CDR1 is SGHVS and CDR2 is FQNEAQ. The germline V and J ends were trimmed by 3 bases and 4 bases, with 9 bases remaining between them. The CDR3 length is 13 residues. Each CDR3 protein gets one entry after TCRdb re-called the 5' RACE reads with MiXCR. The sample lists about 340,000 distinct CDR3 sequences, 3% to 4.5% seen once, with 20% to 25% in the top ten. The sequencing here drew on PBMCs, taken 5 days after the yellow fever booster vaccination. The chain uses TRBV7-8 and TRBJ1-2; possibly TRBD1 for D (6 bases). This sequence was found in a man aged 18-30 years who received the YFV17D yellow fever vaccine. The CDR3 DNA sequence: TGTGCCAGCAGCTTTGGAGGGGGCTATGGCTACACCTTC. As protein: CASSFGGGYGYTF.